This entry concerns a single T cell receptor beta chain. Only one count was recorded for this clone. Its antigen is currently not known. One base away there is no much larger clone; base qualities are not given. TCRbeta CDR3 regions were amplified from genomic DNA using the immunoSEQ Assay, a bias-controlled multiplex PCR. In the authors' own workflow: The number of nucleated cells in each sample was estimated by amplification of reference gene primers within the assay. To quantify the absolute abundance of each unique TCRbeta CDR3 rearrangement, sequence reads were collapsed and filtered. For each sample, productive Simpson clonality was calculated as the square root of Simpson's diversity index across productive rearrangements. TCRdb took this table from immuneACCESS and kept in-frame rearrangements with V and J called. Such tables lack part of the clones; where checked against another copy, unresolved V genes explain under half of the gap, and the rest is unexplained. The V and J calls and clone size were taken over from that table, and D and trimming were inferred from the DNA. The sample data list around 240,000 clones, and 75% to 85% of these were observed just once. The top ten hold about 8% of the sample.

Each collaborating institution followed its own protocols to collect whole blood in K2EDTA tubes. For TCRbeta analysis, collaborators shipped samples as frozen whole blood, isolated PBMCs, or DNA extracted from either of those sample types. The data are from a study of blood T cell repertoires in COVID-19 (dated by TCRdb to between 2020 and 2021). Study-level background: The collaborator samples originated in the United States, Italy and Spain and spanned the acute and convalescent phases of COVID-19. The prospective study material was composed of cDNA or gDNA derived from T cells, B-cell-depleted T cells, or PBMCs. Deeply sampled blood TCRbeta repertoires from subjects exposed to, actively infected with, or recovered from COVID-19 were included in the dataset. The repertoires were released in a freely available public database meant as a resource for research on the immune response to SARS-CoV-2. Samples came from the ongoing ImmuneRACE study (first 160 participants) plus 1,254 subjects from 6 global collaborators. The sample metadata nearly always contained a de-identified subject ID, COVID-19 status, age in years and sex. HLA class I and class II types, where available, came from metadata supplied by the sample provider rather than from assay-based typing.

Looking up the germline V gene yields CDR1 KGHSY and CDR2 FQNENV. Trimming takes 0 bases off V and 5 bases off J; junction bases not matched to a gene: 4. Spanning cysteine to phenylalanine, the CDR3 consists of 15 amino acids. The sequence is cut down to CDR3 DNA, 45 bases in frame from base 1. General findings and caveats noted by the study authors: The amount of clinical and demographic metadata varied by source and participant and was provided uncurated.

Specimen: peripheral blood. Rearrangement joined TRBV16 to TRBJ2-5; TRBD2 aligns with 9 central bases. This TCR was recovered from a woman in her forties or fifties with acute or convalescent COVID-19. The CDR3 region reads CASSQSSGRRETQYF. The bases are TGTGCCAGCAGCCAATCAAGCGGGAGGCGGGAGACCCAGTACTTC.